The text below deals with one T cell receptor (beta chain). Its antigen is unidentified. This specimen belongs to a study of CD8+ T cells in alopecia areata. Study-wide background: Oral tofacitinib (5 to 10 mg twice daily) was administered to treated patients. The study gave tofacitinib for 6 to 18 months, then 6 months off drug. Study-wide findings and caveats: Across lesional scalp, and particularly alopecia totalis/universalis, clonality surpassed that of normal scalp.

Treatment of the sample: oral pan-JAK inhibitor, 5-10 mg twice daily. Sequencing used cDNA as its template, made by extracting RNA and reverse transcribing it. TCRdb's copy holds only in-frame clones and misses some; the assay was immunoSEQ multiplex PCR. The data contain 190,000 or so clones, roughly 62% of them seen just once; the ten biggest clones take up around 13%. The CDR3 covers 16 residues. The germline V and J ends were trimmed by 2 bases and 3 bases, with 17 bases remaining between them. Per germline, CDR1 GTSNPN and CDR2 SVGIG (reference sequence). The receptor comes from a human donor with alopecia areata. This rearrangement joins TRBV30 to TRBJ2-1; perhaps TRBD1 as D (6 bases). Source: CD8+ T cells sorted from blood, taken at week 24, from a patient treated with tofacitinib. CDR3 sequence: CAWSMIDRSYYNEQFF. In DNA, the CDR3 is TGTGCCTGGAGTATGATAGACAGGAGTTACTACAATGAGCAGTTCTTC.